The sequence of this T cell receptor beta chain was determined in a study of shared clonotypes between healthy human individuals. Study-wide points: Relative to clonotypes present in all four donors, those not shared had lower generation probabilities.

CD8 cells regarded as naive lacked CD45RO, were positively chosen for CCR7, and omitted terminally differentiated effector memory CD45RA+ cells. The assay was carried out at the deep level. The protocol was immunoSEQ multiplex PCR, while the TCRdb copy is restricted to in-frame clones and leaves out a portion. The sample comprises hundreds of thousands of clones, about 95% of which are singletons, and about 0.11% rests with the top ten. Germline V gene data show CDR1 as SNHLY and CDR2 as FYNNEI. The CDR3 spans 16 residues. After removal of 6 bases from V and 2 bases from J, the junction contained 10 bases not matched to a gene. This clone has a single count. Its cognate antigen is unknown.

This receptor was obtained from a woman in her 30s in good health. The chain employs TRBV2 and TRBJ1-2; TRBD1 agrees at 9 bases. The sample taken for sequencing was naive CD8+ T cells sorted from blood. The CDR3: CASRETFGQGNYGYTF. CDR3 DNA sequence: TGTGCCAGCAGAGAGACTTTTGGACAGGGGAACTATGGCTACACCTTC. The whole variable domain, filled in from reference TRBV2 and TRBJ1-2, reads EPEVTQTPSHQVTQMGQEVILRCVPISNHLYFYWYRQILGQKVEFLVSFYNNEISEKSEIFDDQFSVERPDGSNFTLKIRSTKLEDSAMYFCASRETFGQGNYGYTFGSGTRLTVV.